This TCR beta chain was recorded in a study of T cell responses to AZD1222 COVID-19 vaccine (dated by TCRdb to about 2021). With respect to the entire study: TCR sequencing was performed for 230 to 250 trial participants, of whom about 200 were given two doses of AZD1222 and approximately 26 were given two doses of MenACWY control vaccine. Trial participants were enrolled by age into 18-55, 56-69 and 70-plus year subgroups, with roughly 150, 30 and 60 TCR-sequenced participants respectively.

The CDR3 regions of human TCRbeta chains were analyzed by immunosequencing. Regarding the original processing steps: TCRs in the repertoires were compared against a reference library of SARS-CoV-2-specific TCRs that had been generated with the MIRA antigen-specificity platform. Breadth meant the fraction of unique TCRs that were SARS-CoV-2-associated, whereas depth meant the fraction of total T cells that were SARS-CoV-2-associated. Using the MIRA data, each spike-specific TCR was mapped to the spike region that the TCR reacts to and placed in a CD4 or CD8 class. Log10-transformed breadth and depth values were compared by one-way ANOVA with Sidak's multiple comparisons tests. The clones in this table, taken by TCRdb from immuneACCESS, are in-frame only. Not every clone is retained; where verified, under half of the shortfall comes from an unresolved V gene, and the cause of the rest is unknown. That table furnishes V, J and clone size, whereas the DNA furnished D and trimming. The sample table holds over 150,000 clones, of which roughly nine tenths were seen once. Of the sample, approximately 5.1% falls within the top ten clones.

V is shortened by 5 bases, J by 1 base, and the region joining them spans 8 bases. CDR1 and CDR2 are drawn from the germline V gene (reference sequence): PRHDT, FYEKMQ. Inclusive of the bounding cysteine and phenylalanine, the CDR3 is 13 residues long. Solely the CDR3 DNA is kept, with 39 bases framed from the first base. Findings and caveats that apply to the study as a whole: Participants were mostly white British, with more females than males. The authors suggested clonal diversity may have been underestimated. The vaccine-associated CD4 TCRs covered the entire spike protein, and the dominant responses fell in regions 160-218 and 743-854. After two AZD1222 doses, spike-specific TCR breadth and depth were significantly higher than at day 0 and than in MenACWY recipients. Reportedly, almost half of the unique spike-specific TCRs recognized epitopes lying outside the regions that are mutated in the B.1.351 and B.1.1.7 variants. Conclusions about previously exposed vaccinees are limited, since just a handful of AZD1222 recipients were seropositive for SARS-CoV-2 at baseline. Because no day 14 peak-response samples were available, repertoires were characterized only after the peak T cell response. The 56-69-year group was small, and its depth increase did not reach significance, likely because of low power.

On this clone: Its antigen specificity is not known. Qualities for individual bases were not recorded, and no much larger clone is one base off.

The time point label on this specimen signifies: baseline before first vaccination. The sample's treatment or condition, from its label and the paper: meningococcal conjugate vaccine given as trial control. The vaccinee samples were drawn from two UK trials, COV001 and COV002, one of which was a single-blind randomized controlled phase 2/3 trial testing AZD1222 (ChAdOx1 nCoV-19) in healthy adults. For TCRbeta chain sequencing, PBMC samples were collected from trial participants at day 0 and at day 28 after the second dose. Source: peripheral blood, taken on day 0 of MenACWY control vaccination. The rearranged segments are TRBV13 and TRBJ1-1, and TRBD1 may be the D gene, going by 6 matching bases. This sequence was found in an adult in good health. The CDR3 has the sequence CASSGQPNTEAFF. At the DNA level, the sequence is TGTGCCAGCAGCGGACAGCCGAACACTGAAGCTTTCTTT.